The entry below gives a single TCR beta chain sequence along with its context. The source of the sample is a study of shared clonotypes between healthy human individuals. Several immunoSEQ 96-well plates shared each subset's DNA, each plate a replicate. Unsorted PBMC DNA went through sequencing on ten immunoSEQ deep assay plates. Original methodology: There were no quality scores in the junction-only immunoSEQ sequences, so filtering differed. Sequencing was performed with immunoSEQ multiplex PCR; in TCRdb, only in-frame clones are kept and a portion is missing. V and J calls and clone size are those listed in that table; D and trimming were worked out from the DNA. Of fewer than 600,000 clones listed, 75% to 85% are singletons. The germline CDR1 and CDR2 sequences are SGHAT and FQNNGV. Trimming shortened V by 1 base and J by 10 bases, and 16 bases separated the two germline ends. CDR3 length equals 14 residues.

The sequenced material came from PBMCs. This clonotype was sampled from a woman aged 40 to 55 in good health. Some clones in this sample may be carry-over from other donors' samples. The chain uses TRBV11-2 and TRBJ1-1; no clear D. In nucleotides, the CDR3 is TGTGCCAGCAGCTTAGCTCGGATGGGTCTTGGAGCTTTCTTT. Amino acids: CASSLARMGLGAFF.